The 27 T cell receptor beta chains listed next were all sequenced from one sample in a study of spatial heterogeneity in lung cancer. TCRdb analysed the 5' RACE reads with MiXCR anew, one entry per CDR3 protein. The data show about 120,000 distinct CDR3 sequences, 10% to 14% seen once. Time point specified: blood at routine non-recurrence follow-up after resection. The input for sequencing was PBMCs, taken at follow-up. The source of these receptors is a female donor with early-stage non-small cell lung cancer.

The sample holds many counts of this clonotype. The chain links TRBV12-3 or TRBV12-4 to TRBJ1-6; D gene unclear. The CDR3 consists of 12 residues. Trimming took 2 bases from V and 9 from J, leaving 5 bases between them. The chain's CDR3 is CASSLPFSPLHF. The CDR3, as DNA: TGTGCCAGCAGTTTACCGTTTTCACCCCTCCACTTT.

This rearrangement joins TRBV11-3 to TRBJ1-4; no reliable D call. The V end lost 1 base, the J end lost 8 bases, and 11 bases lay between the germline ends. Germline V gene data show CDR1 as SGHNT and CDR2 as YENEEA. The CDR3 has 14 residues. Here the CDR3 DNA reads TGTGCCAGCAGCTTAGGCTTGGGAGGAGAAAAACTGTTTTTT. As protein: CASSLGLGGEKLFF.

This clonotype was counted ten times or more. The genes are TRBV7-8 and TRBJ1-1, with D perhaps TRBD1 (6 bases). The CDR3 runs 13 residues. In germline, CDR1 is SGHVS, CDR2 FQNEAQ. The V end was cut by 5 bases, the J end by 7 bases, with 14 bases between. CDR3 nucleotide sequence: TGTGCCAGCAGCCGTGACAGGCGCCATGAAGCTTTCTTT. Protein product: CASSRDRRHEAFF.

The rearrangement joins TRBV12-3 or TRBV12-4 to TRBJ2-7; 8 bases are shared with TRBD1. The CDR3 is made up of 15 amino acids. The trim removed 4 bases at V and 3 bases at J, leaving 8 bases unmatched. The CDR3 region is CASSSTGAGHYEQYF. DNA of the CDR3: TGTGCCAGCAGTTCGACAGGGGCGGGTCACTACGAGCAGTACTTC.

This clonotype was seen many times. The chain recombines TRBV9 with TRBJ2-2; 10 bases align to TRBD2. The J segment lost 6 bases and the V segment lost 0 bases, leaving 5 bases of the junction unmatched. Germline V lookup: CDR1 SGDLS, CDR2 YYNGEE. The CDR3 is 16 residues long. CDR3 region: CASSVASGRLAGELFF. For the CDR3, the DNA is TGTGCCAGCAGCGTAGCTAGCGGGAGATTGGCCGGGGAGCTGTTTTTT.

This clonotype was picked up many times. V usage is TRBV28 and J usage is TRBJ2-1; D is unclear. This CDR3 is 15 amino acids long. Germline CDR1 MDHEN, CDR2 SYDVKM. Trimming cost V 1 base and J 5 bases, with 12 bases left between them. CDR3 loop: CASSLLMVVNNEQFF. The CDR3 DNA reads TGTGCCAGCAGTTTATTGATGGTCGTTAACAATGAGCAGTTCTTC.

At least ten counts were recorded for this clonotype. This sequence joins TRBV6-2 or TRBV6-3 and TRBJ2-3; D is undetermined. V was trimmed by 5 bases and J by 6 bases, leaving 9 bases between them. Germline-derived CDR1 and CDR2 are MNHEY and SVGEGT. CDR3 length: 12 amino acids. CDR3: CASSERPDTQYF. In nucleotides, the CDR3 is TGTGCCAGCAGTGAAAGACCGGATACGCAGTATTTT.

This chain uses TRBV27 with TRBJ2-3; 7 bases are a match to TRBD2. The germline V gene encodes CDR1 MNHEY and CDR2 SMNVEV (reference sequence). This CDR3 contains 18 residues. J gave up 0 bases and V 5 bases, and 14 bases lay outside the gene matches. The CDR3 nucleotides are TGTGCCAGCAGTCCATACCATCGGACTAGTAGGAGCACAGATACGCAGTATTTT. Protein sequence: CASSPYHRTSRSTDTQYF.

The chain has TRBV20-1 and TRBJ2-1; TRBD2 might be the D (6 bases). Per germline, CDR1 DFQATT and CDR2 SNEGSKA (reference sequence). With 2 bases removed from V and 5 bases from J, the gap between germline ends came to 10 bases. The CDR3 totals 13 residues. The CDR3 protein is CSARSGFDNEQFF. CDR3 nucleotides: TGCAGTGCTAGAAGCGGGTTCGACAATGAGCAGTTCTTC.

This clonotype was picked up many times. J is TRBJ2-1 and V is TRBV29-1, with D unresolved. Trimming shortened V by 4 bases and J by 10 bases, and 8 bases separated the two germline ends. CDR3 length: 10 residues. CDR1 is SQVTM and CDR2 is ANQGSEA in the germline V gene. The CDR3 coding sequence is TGCAGCGTTGTTGTGGGCGAGCAGTTCTTC. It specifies CSVVVGEQFF.

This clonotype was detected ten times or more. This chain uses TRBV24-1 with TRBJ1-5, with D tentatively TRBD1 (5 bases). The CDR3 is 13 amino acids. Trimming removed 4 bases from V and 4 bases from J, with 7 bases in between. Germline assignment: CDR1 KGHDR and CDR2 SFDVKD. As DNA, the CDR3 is TGTGCCACCAGTGAAACAGGAAATCAGCCCCAGCATTTT. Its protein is CATSETGNQPQHF.

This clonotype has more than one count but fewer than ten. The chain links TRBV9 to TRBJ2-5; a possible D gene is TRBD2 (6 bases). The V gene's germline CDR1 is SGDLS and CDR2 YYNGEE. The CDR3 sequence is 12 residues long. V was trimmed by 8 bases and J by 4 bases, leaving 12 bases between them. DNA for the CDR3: TGTGCCAGTGGAGAGGGAGGAGAGACCCAGTACTTC. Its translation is CASGEGGETQYF.

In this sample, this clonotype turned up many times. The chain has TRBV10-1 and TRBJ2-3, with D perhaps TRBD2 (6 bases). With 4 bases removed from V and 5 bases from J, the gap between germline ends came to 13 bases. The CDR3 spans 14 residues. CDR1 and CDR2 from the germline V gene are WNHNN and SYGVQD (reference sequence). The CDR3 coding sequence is TGCGCCAGCAGTGCGGGGCGCGGGGTAGATACGCAGTATTTT. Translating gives CASSAGRGVDTQYF.

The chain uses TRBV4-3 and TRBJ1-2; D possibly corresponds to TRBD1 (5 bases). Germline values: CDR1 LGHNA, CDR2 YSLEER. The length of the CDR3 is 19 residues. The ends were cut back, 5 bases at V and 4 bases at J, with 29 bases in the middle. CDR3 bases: TGCGCCAGCAGCGGAAGCCCATATGCAGGGCCCGCTGTACTCTATGGCTACACCTTC. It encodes CASSGSPYAGPAVLYGYTF.

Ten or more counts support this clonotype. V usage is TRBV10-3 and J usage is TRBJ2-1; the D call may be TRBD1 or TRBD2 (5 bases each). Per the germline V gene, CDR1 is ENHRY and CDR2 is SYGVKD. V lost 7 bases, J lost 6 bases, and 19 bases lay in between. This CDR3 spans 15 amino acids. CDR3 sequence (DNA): TGTGCCATCAAAGGTGGGGACCCTCAACCCAATGAGCAGTTCTTC. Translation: CAIKGGDPQPNEQFF.

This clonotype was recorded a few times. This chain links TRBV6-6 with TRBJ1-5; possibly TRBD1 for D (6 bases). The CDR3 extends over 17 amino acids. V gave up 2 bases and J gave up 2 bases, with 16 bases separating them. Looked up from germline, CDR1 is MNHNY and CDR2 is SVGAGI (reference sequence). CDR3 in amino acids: CASSYRGQPLGNQPQHF. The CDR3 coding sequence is TGTGCCAGCAGTTACCGTGGACAGCCTCTCGGCAATCAGCCCCAGCATTTT.

CDR3 sequence: CASSALGTDTGELFF. The DNA of the CDR3 is TGTGCCAGCAGCGCCCTAGGGACAGACACCGGGGAGCTGTTTTTT. J is TRBJ2-2 and V is TRBV7-2; TRBD1 aligns across 7 bases. The CDR3 sequence is 15 residues long. V was clipped by 5 bases and J by 3 bases; unmatched bases: 6. Germline assignment: CDR1 SGHTA and CDR2 FQGNSA.

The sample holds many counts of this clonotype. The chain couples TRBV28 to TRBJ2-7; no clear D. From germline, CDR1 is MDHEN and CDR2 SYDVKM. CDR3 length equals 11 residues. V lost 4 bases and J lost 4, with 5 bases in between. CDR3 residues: CASSYSYEQYF. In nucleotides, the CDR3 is TGTGCCAGCAGTTACTCGTACGAGCAGTACTTC.

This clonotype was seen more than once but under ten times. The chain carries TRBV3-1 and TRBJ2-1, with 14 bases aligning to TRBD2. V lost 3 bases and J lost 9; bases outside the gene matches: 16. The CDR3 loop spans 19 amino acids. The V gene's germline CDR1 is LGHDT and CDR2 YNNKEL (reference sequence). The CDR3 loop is CASSHPWDRGTSGSSEQFF. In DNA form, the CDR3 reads TGTGCCAGCAGCCACCCCTGGGACAGGGGGACTAGCGGGAGTTCTGAGCAGTTCTTC.

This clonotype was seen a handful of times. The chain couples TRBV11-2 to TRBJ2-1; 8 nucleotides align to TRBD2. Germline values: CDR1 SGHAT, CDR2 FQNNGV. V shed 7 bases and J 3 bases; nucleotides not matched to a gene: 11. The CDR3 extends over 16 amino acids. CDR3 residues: CASTPRRREDYNEQFF. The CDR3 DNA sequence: TGTGCCAGCACCCCCAGACGGCGGGAGGACTACAATGAGCAGTTCTTC. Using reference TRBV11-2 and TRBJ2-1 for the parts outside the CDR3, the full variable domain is EAGVAQSPRYKIIEKRQSVAFWCNPISGHATLYWYQQILGQGPKLLIQFQNNGVVDDSQLPKDRFSAERLKGVDSTLKIQPAKLEDSAVYLCASTPRRREDYNEQFFGPGTRLTVL.

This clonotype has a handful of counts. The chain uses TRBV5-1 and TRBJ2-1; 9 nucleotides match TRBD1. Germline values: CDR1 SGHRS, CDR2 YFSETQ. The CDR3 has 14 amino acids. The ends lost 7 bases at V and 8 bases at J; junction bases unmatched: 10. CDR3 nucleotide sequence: TGCGCCAGCGGATTGGGACAGGGTTTCGATGAGCAGTTCTTC. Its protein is CASGLGQGFDEQFF.

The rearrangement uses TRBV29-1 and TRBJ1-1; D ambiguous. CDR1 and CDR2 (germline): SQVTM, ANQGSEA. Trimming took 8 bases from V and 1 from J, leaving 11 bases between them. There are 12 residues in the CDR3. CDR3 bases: TGCAGCTCAATTACAGCGAACACTGAAGCTTTCTTT. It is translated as CSSITANTEAFF.

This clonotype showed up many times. The CDR3 sequence is CASSLRTGGTQYF. The CDR3, as DNA: TGTGCCAGCAGTTTACGGACAGGGGGAACGCAGTATTTT. V gene TRBV12-3 or TRBV12-4 combines with J gene TRBJ2-3; 10 bases align to TRBD1. The CDR3 is made up of 13 amino acids. V shed 2 bases, J shed 9 bases, and the junction held 2 bases outside the gene matches.

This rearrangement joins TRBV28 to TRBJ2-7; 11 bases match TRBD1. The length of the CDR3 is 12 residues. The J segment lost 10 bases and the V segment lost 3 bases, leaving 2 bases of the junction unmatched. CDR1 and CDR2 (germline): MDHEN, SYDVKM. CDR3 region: CASSLGTGGQYF. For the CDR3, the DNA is TGTGCCAGCAGTTTGGGGACAGGGGGTCAGTACTTC.

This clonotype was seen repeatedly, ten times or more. The CDR3 loop reads CASSQMGANEKLFF. CDR3 in DNA: TGTGCCAGCAGTCAAATGGGGGCCAATGAAAAACTGTTTTTT. This chain uses TRBV12-3 or TRBV12-4 with TRBJ1-4, with a weak D call TRBD1 (6 bases). The CDR3 runs 14 residues. With 5 bases removed from V and 5 bases from J, the gap between germline ends came to 12 bases.

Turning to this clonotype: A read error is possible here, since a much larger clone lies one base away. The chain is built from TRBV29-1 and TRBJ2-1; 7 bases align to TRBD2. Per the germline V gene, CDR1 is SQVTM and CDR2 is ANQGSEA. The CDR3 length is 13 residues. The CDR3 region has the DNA TGCGGCGTCGGAGCGGGGACCTACAATGAGCAGTTCTTC. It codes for CGVGAGTYNEQFF.

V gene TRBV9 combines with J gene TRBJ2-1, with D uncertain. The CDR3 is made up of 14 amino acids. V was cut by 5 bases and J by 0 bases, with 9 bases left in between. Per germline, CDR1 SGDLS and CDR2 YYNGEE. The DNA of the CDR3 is TGTGCCAGCAGTGCAAGTCTCTCCTACAATGAGCAGTTCTTC. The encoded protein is CASSASLSYNEQFF.